This T cell receptor (beta chain) was captured by sequencing in a study of blood T cell repertoires in COVID-19. Study-level background: The United States, Italy and Spain supplied acute and convalescent COVID-19 samples. PBMCs, B-cell-depleted T cells, or T cells were the source of the cDNA or gDNA that made up the material.

The CDR3 spans 16 residues. CDR1 SNHLY and CDR2 FYNNEI come from the germline V gene. V lost 6 bases, J lost 0 bases, and 15 bases lay in between. Sequenced by immunoSEQ multiplex PCR; TCRdb stores in-frame clones only, minus some. The sample carries approximately 170,000 clones, roughly nine tenths recorded once. This TCR was recovered from a man between 70 and 80 years old with acute or convalescent COVID-19. This rearrangement joins TRBV2 to TRBJ1-5; D might be TRBD1 (6 bases). Specimen: peripheral blood. CDR3 bases: TGTGCCAGCAGGAATGGGACATTTTATAGCAATCAGCCCCAGCATTTT. Its translation is CASRNGTFYSNQPQHF.